The entry that follows covers one TCR beta chain sequence. What it recognizes is unknown. TCRdb re-analyzed the 5' RACE reads; it lists each CDR3 protein once, without DNA. The table lists approximately 330,000 distinct CDR3 sequences. This CDR3 spans 16 amino acids. The germline CDR1 and CDR2 sequences are LGHNA and YNFKEQ. This sample is part of a study of monozygotic twins with inflammatory bowel disease. Points from the study as a whole: The authors could not tell different T cell subtypes apart.

Sequenced material: blood. The J gene is TRBJ2-5, the V gene TRBV4-2; TCRdb's assignment of TRBD1 cannot be checked, as there is no DNA. The TCR comes from a human donor with ulcerative colitis or Crohn's disease, or a healthy co-twin of an affected twin (not recorded which). The CDR3 loop is CASSQDRGVGQETQYF.